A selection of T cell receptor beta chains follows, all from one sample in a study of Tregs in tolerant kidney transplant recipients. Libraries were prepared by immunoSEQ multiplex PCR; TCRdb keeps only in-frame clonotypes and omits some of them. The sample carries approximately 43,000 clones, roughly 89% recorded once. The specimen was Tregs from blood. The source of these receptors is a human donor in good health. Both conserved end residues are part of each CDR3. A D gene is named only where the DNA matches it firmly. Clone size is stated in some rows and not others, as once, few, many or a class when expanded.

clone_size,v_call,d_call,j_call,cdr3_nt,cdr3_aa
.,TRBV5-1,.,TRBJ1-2,TGCGCCAGCAGCTTGGGTCTCGGAACACTCGGCTTAAGGGGCTACACCTTC,CASSLGLGTLGLRGYTF
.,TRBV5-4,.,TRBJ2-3,TGTGCCAGCAGCCGATCTTCGGGAGCAGATACGCAGTATTTT,CASSRSSGADTQYF
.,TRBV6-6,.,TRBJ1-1,TGTGCCAGCAGTTATCAATCTAACACTGAAGCTTTCTTT,CASSYQSNTEAFF
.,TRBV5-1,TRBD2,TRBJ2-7,TGCGCCAGCAGCTCCTGGGGGGGAGGCGAGCAGTACTTC,CASSSWGGGEQYF
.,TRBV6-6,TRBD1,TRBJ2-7,TGTGCCAGCAGTTACCTACAGGGGGCGCGGGAGCAGTACTTC,CASSYLQGAREQYF
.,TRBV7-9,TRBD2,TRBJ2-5,TGTGCCAGCAGCCCTAGACCCGGGACTAGCGGGATTTGGGAGACCCAGTACTTC,CASSPRPGTSGIWETQYF
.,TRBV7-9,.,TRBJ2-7,TGTGCCAGCAGCTTAGTACACATCTACGAGCAGTACTTC,CASSLVHIYEQYF
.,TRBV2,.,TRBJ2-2,TGTGCCAGCAGTCCCGGGAGAATCGAATCCGGGGAGCTGTTTTTT,CASSPGRIESGELFF
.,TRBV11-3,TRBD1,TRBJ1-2,TGTGCCAGCCGAAAAAGCAGGGGGCGCGAAGTAAACTATGGCTACACCTTC,CASRKSRGREVNYGYTF
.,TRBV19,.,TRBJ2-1,TGTGCCAGTAGTATGATAGAAAGCTCCTACAATGAGCAGTTCTTC,CASSMIESSYNEQFF
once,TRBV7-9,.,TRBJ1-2,TGTGCCAGCAGGGACAGAGCTAACTATGGCTACACCTTC,CASRDRANYGYTF
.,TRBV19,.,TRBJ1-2,TGTGCCAGTAGTTACCCCGGCAGGGGCGGCTATGGCTACACCTTC,CASSYPGRGGYGYTF
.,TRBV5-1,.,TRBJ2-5,TGCGCCAGCAGCAGGGGGTACCAAGAGACCCAGTACTTC,CASSRGYQETQYF
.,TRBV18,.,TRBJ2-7,TGTGCCAGCTCACCGGGTTTCCAGGGAAGGTACGAGCAGTACTTC,CASSPGFQGRYEQYF
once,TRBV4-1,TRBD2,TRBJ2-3,TGCGCCAGCAACCAACACGGGACTACCCCAGATATGCAGTATTTT,CASNQHGTTPDMQYF
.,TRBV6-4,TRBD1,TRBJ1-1,TGTGCCAGCAGTGTCAGGGGGGACACTGAAGCTTTCTTT,CASSVRGDTEAFF
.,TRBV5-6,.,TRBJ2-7,TGTGCCAGCAGCTTGGGGGTTCTATTTTACTACGAGCAGTACTTC,CASSLGVLFYYEQYF
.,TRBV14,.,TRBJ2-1,TGTGCCAGCAGCCAGGACTTACTTTCCTACAATGAGCAGTTCTTC,CASSQDLLSYNEQFF
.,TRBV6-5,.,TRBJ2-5,TGTGCCAGCAGTACCGGCCTCCTGAGTCCAACCCAGTACTTC,CASSTGLLSPTQYF
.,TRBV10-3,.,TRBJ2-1,TGTGCCATCAGTTCAGGACGGGGTGAGCAGTTCTTC,CAISSGRGEQFF
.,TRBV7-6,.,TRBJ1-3,TGTGCCAGCAGCTTAGTGGGAAGGCAGCCTCTCTCTGGAAACACCATATATTTT,CASSLVGRQPLSGNTIYF
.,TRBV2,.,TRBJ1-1,TGTGCCAGCAGTGAAAACTGGGGGGGAAATGGTGAAGCTTTCTTT,CASSENWGGNGEAFF
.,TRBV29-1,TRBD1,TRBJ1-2,TGCAGCGTGAGGACAGGATCAAATGGCTACACCTTC,CSVRTGSNGYTF
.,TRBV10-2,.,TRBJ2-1,TGCGCCAGCATGAGGGGCAATGAGCAGTTCTTC,CASMRGNEQFF
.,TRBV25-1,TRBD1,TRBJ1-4,TGTGCCAGCAGTGTCCCGGGACAGAGTAATGAAAAACTGTTTTTT,CASSVPGQSNEKLFF
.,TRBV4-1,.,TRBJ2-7,TGCGCCAGCAGTCCCCGTGGACAGCGCTACGAGCAGTACTTC,CASSPRGQRYEQYF
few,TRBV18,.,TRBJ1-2,TGTGCCAGCTCACGTAGCACAGGGACCTATGGCTACACCTTC,CASSRSTGTYGYTF
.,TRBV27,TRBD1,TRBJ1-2,TGTGCCAGCAGCCTGACAGGGTCGTATGGCTACACCTTC,CASSLTGSYGYTF
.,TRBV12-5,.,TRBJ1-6,TGTGCTAGTGGTTTGGGTCAATCCTATAATTCACCCCTCCACTTT,CASGLGQSYNSPLHF
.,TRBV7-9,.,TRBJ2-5,TGTGCCAGCAGCTTCCGGGAGACCCAGTACTTC,CASSFRETQYF
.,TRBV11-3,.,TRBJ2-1,TGTGCCAGCAGCCGGGACTCCTACAATGAGCAGTTCTTC,CASSRDSYNEQFF
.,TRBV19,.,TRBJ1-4,TGTGCCAGTAGTGAGTGGGGGGGAGAAAATGAAAAACTGTTTTTT,CASSEWGGENEKLFF
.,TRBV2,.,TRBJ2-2,TGTGCCAGCACGGACTACCTCTGGACCGGGGAGCTGTTTTTT,CASTDYLWTGELFF
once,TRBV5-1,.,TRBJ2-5,TGCGCCAGCAAGGGGGGACAAGAGACCCAGTACTTC,CASKGGQETQYF
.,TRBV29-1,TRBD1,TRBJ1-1,TGCAGCGTTGAAGATCGGGAGACAGGGAGGGATACTGAAGCTTTCTTT,CSVEDRETGRDTEAFF
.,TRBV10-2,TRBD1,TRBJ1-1,TGCGCCAGCAGTGACCTTGGGACAGCAGACACTGAAGCTTTCTTT,CASSDLGTADTEAFF
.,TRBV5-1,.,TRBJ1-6,TGCGCCAGCAGCGGGCAGGGAAATTCACCCCTCCACTTT,CASSGQGNSPLHF
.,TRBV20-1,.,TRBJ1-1,TGCAGTGCGCGGGAGAACACTGAAGCTTTCTTT,CSARENTEAFF
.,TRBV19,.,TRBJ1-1,TGTGCCAGTATGAGGGGTACTGAAGCTTTCTTT,CASMRGTEAFF
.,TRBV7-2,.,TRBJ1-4,TGTGCCAGCAGCGACTTCTTGGAGACTAATGAAAAACTGTTTTTT,CASSDFLETNEKLFF
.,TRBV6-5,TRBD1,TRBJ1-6,TGTGCCAGCAGTTACTCGAGACAGGGGAGGTCACCCCTCCACTTT,CASSYSRQGRSPLHF
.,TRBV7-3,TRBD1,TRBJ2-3,TGTGCCAGCAGCCCGGGATCGGGACAGGGGACAGATACGCAGTATTTT,CASSPGSGQGTDTQYF
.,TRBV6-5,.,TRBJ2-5,TGTGCCAGCAGTTACTCGCGCGTCCAGGCGAAAGAGACCCAGTACTTC,CASSYSRVQAKETQYF
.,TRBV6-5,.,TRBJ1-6,TGTGCCAGCAGCCCCACGGTTCGCTGGTCACCCCTCCACTTT,CASSPTVRWSPLHF
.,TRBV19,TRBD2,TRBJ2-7,TGTGCCAGTAGTATTAGGACTAGCGGGAGTGGCGAGCAGTACTTC,CASSIRTSGSGEQYF
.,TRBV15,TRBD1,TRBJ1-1,TGTGCCACCAGCAGACCCTGGACAGGGAACACTGAAGCTTTCTTT,CATSRPWTGNTEAFF
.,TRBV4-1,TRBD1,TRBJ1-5,TGCGCCAGCAGCCAAGGAAGGCAGGGGGTTAGGGATCAGCCCCAGCATTTT,CASSQGRQGVRDQPQHF
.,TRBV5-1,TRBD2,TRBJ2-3,TGCGCCAGCAGCCGACCTAGCGGTAGGGGATTTAGCACAGATACGCAGTATTTT,CASSRPSGRGFSTDTQYF
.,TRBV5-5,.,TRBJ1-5,TGTGCCAGCAGCTTGGCGGGACTGTCCGGGCAGCCCCAGCATTTT,CASSLAGLSGQPQHF
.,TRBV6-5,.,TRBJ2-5,TGTGCCAGCAGTTACTCGAGCAGCCAAGAGACCCAGTACTTC,CASSYSSSQETQYF
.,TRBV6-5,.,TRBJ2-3,TGTGCCAGCAGACCCAGGGTGAGAGATACGCAGTATTTT,CASRPRVRDTQYF
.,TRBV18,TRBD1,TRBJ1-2,TGTGCCAGCTCACCACAGGGGACAGCGAACTATGGCTACACCTTC,CASSPQGTANYGYTF
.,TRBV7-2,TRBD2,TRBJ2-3,TGTGCCAGCAGCCAGTATTTGACTAGCCGCGGCACAGATACGCAGTATTTT,CASSQYLTSRGTDTQYF
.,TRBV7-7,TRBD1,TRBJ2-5,TGTGCTAGCAGCCCGTGGGGGACAGGGACCCAAGAGACCCAGTACTTC,CASSPWGTGTQETQYF
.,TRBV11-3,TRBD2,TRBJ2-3,TGTGCCAGCAGCCCACGGACTAGCCCTCGGGATACGCAGTATTTT,CASSPRTSPRDTQYF